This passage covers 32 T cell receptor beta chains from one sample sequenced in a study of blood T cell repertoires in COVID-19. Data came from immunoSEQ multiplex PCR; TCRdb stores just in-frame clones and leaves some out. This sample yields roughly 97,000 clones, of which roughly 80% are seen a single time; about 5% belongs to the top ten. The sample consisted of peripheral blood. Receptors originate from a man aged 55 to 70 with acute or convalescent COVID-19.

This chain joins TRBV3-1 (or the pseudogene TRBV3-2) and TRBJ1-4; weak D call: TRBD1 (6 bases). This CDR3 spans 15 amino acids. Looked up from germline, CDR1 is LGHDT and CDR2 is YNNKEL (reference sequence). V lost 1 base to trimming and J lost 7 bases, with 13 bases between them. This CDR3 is CASSQVVMGAEKLFF. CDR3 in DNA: TGTGCCAGCAGCCAAGTGGTGATGGGGGCTGAAAAACTGTTTTTT.

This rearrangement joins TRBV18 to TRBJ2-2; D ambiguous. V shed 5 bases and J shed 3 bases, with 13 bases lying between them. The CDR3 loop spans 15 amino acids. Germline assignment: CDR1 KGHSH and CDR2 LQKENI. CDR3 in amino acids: CASSGERSDTGELFF. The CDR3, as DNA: TGTGCCAGCTCAGGCGAGAGGAGCGACACCGGGGAGCTGTTTTTT. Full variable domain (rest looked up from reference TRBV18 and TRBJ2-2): NAGVMQNPRHLVRRRGQEARLRCSPMKGHSHVYWYRQLPEEGLKFMVYLQKENIIDESGMPKERFSAEFPKEGPSILRIQQVVRGDSAAYFCASSGERSDTGELFFGEGSRLTVL.

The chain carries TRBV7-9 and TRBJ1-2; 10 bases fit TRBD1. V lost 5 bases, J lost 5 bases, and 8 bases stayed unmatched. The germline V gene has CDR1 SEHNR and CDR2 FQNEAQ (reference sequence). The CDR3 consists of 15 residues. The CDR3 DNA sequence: TGTGCCAGCAGCCTAGGGACAGGGGAAGGGTATGGCTACACCTTC. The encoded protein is CASSLGTGEGYGYTF. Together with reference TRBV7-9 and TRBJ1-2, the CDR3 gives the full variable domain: DTGVSQNPRHKITKRGQNVTFRCDPISEHNRLYWYRQTLGQGPEFLTYFQNEAQLEKSRLLSDRFSAERPKGSFSTLEIQRTEQGDSAMYLCASSLGTGEGYGYTFGSGTRLTVV.

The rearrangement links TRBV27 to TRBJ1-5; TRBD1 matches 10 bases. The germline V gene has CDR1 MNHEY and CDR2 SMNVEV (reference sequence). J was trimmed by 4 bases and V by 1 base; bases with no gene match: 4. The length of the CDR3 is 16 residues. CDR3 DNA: TGTGCCAGCAGTTTATTGGCGGGACAGGGGAATCAGCCCCAGCATTTT. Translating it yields CASSLLAGQGNQPQHF.

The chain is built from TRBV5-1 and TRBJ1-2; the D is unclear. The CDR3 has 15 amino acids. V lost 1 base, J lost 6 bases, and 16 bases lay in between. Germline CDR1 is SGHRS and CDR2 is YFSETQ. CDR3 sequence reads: CASSLFGPGKDGYTF. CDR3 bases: TGCGCCAGCAGCTTGTTTGGTCCAGGAAAGGATGGCTACACCTTC. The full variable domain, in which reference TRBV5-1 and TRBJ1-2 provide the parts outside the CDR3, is KAGVTQTPRYLIKTRGQQVTLSCSPISGHRSVSWYQQTPGQGLQFLFEYFSETQRNKGNFPGRFSGRQFSNSRSEMNVSTLELGDSALYLCASSLFGPGKDGYTFGSGTRLTVV.

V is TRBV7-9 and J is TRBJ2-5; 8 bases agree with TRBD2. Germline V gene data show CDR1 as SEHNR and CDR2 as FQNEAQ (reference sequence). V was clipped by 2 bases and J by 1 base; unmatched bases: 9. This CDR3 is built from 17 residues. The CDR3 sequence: CASSLPRGLGGQETQYF. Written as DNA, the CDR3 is TGTGCCAGCAGCTTACCCCGGGGACTAGGGGGCCAAGAGACCCAGTACTTC.

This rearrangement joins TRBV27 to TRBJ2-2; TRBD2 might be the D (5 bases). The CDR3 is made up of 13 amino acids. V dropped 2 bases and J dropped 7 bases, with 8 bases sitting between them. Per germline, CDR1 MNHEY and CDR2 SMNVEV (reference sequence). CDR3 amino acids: CASSLEGYGELFF. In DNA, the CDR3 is TGTGCCAGCAGTTTAGAGGGTTACGGGGAGCTGTTTTTT.

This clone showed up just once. The CDR3: CAISDRAEEQFF. The CDR3 bases are TGTGCCATCAGTGACAGGGCGGAGGAGCAGTTCTTC. This chain uses TRBV10-3 with TRBJ2-1; TRBD1 might be the D (5 bases). Germline-derived CDR1 and CDR2 are ENHRY and SYGVKD. The V end lost 3 bases, the J end lost 10 bases, and 10 bases lay between the germline ends. The length of the CDR3 is 12 residues.

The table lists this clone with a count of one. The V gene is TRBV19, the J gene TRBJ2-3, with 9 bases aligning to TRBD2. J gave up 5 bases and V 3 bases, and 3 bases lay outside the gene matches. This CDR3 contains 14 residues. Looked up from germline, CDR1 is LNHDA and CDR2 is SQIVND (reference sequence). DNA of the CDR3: TGTGCCAGTAGTATCAGACTAGCGGAAGATACGCAGTATTTT. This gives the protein CASSIRLAEDTQYF.

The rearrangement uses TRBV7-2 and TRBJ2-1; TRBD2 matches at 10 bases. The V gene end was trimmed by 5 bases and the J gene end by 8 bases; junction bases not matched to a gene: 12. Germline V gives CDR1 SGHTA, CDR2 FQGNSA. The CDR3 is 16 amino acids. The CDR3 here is CASSPPGAGGPHEQFF. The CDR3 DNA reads TGTGCCAGCAGCCCACCAGGAGCGGGAGGGCCACATGAGCAGTTCTTC.

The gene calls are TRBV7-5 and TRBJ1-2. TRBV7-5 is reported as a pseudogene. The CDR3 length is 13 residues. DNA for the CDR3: TGTGCCAGAAGCTGCGAGTTTCGCCGTGGCTACACCTTC. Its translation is CARSCEFRRGYTF.

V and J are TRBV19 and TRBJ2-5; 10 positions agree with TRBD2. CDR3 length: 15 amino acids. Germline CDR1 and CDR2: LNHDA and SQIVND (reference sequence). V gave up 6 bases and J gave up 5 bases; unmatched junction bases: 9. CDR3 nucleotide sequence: TGTGCCAGTAGACCAGCCGGGACTAGCGTGGAGACCCAGTACTTC. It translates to CASRPAGTSVETQYF.

As DNA, the CDR3 is TGTGCCAGCAGCCTCGTATACACAGGGGGCGGCTATGGCTACACCTTC. This encodes CASSLVYTGGGYGYTF. The chain employs TRBV3-1 (or the pseudogene TRBV3-2) and TRBJ1-2; 9 bases are a match to TRBD1. Germline V gene lookup returns CDR1 LGHDT and CDR2 YNNKEL (reference sequence). V trimming: 4 bases; J trimming: 4 bases; junction bases outside the gene matches: 10. The CDR3 is made up of 16 amino acids.

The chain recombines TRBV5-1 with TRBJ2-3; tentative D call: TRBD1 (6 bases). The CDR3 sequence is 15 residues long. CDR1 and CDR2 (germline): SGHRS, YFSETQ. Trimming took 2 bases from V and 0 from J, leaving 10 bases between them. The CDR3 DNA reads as TGCGCCAGCAGCTTCGGACAGACTAGCACAGATACGCAGTATTTT. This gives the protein CASSFGQTSTDTQYF.

This chain's CDR3 is CASSLRRDGYTF. The CDR3, as DNA: TGTGCCAGCAGCTTGAGAAGAGATGGCTACACCTTC. The chain couples TRBV5-4 to TRBJ1-2; D unresolved. V lost 1 base, J lost 6 bases, and 7 bases lay in between. The CDR3 has 12 amino acids. Per the germline V gene, CDR1 is SGHNT and CDR2 is YYREEE (reference sequence).

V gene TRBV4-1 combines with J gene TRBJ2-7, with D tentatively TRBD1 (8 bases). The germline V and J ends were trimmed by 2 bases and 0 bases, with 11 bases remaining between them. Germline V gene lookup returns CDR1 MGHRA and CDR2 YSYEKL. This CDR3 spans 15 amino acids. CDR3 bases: TGCGCCAGCAGCCAAACAGGGGGGGCCTCCTACGAGCAGTACTTC. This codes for CASSQTGGASYEQYF.

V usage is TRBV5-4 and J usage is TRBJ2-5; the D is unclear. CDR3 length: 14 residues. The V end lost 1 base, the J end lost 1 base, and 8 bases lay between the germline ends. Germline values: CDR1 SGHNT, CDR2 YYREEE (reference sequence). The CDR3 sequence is CASSLRQVQETQYF. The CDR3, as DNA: TGTGCCAGCAGCTTGAGGCAGGTCCAAGAGACCCAGTACTTC.

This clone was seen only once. The DNA of the CDR3 is TGTGCCAGCACTGGAGCGGGTCGGTACACAGATACGCAGTATTTT. This codes for CASTGAGRYTDTQYF. This chain links TRBV25-1 with TRBJ2-3, with a weak D call TRBD2 (6 bases). Germline values: CDR1 MGHDK, CDR2 SYGVNS. The CDR3 is 15 amino acids. V was pared by 7 bases and J by 2 bases, with 16 bases between.

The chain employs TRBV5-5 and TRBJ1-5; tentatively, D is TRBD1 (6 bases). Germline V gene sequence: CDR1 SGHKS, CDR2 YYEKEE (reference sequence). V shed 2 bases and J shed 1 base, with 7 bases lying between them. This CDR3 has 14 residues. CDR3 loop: CASSLQGSNQPQHF. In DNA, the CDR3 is TGTGCCAGCAGCTTACAGGGAAGCAATCAGCCCCAGCATTTT.

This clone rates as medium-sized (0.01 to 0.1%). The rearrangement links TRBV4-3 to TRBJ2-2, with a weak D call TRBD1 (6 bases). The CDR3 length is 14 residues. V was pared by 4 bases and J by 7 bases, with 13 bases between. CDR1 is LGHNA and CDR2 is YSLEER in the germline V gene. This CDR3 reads CASSPRGENGELFF. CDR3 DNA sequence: TGCGCCAGCAGCCCCAGGGGAGAAAACGGGGAGCTGTTTTTT.

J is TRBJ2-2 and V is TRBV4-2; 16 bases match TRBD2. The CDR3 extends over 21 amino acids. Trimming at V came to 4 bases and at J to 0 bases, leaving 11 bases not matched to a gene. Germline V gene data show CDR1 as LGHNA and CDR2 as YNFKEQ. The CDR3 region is CASSPTPGLAGGPANTGELFF. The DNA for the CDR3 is TGTGCCAGCAGCCCGACTCCGGGACTAGCGGGAGGGCCAGCGAACACCGGGGAGCTGTTTTTT.

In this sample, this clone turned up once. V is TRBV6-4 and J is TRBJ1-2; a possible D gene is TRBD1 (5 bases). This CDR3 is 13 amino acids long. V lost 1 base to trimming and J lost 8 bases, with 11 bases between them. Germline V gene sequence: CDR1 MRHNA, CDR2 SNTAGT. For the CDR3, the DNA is TGTGCCAGCAGTGACTACGACAGTATCGGCTACACCTTC. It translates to CASSDYDSIGYTF.

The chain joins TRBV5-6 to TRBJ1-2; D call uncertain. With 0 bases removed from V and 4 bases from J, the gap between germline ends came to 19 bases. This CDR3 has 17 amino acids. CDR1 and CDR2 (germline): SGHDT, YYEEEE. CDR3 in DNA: TGTGCCAGCAGCTTGGCGGGTGATGGAGTTCTAAGCTATGGCTACACCTTC. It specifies CASSLAGDGVLSYGYTF.

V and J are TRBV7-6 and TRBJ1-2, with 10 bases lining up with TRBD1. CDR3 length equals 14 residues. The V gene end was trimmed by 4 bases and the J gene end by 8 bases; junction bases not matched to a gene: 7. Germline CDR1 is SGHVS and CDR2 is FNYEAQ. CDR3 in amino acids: CASSWGQGLEGYTF. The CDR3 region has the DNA TGTGCCAGCAGCTGGGGACAGGGGCTGGAAGGCTACACCTTC.

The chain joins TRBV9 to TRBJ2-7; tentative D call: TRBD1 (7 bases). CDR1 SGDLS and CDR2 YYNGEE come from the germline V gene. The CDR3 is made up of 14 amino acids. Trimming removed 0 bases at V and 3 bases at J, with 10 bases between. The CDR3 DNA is TGTGCCAGCAGCGTAGGGGGGGACAGCTACGAGCAGTACTTC. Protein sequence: CASSVGGDSYEQYF.

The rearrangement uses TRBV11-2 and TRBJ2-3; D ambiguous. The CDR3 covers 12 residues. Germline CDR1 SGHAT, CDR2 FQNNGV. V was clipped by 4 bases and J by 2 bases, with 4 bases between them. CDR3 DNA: TGTGCCAGCAGCTCAAACACAGATACGCAGTATTTT. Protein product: CASSSNTDTQYF.

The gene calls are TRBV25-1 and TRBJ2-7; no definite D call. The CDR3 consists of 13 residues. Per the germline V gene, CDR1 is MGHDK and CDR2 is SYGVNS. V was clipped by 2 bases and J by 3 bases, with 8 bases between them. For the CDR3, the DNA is TGTGCCAGCAGTGAAGGGCTGGGCTACGAGCAGTACTTC. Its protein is CASSEGLGYEQYF.

Here the CDR3 DNA reads TGTGCCACCAGCAGACAGGGGGCGCAACAGCCCCAGCATTTT. This translates into CATSRQGAQQPQHF. The rearrangement links TRBV15 to TRBJ1-5; the match to TRBD1 covers 8 bases. V shed 2 bases, J shed 7 bases, and the junction held 4 bases outside the gene matches. The germline V gene has CDR1 LNHNV and CDR2 YYDKDF (reference sequence). This CDR3 has 14 amino acids.

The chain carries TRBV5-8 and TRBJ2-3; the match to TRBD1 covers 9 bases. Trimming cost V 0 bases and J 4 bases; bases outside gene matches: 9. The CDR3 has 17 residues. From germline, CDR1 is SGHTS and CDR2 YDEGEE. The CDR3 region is CASSLGLIGQGSDTQYF. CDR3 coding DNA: TGTGCCAGCAGCTTGGGGTTGATAGGACAGGGGTCAGATACGCAGTATTTT.

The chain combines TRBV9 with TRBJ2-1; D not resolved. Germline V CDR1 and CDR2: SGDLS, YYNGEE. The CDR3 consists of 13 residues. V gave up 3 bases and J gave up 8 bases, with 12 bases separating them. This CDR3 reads CASSATEIDEQFF. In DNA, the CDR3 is TGTGCCAGCAGCGCGACGGAGATTGATGAGCAGTTCTTC. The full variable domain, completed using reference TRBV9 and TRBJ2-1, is DSGVTQTPKHLITATGQRVTLRCSPRSGDLSVYWYQQSLDQGLQFLIQYYNGEERAKGNILERFSAQQFPDLHSELNLSSLELGDSALYFCASSATEIDEQFFGPGTRLTVL.

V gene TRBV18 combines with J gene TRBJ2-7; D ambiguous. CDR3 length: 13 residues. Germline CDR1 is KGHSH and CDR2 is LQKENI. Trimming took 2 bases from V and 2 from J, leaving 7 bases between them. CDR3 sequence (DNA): TGTGCCAGCTCACCAGCAGGCACCTACGAGCAGTACTTC. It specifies CASSPAGTYEQYF.

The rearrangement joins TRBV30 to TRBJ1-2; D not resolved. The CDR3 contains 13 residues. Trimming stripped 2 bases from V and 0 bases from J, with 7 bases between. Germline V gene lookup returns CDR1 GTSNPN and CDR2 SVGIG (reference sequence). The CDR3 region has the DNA TGTGCCTGGAGTTCCCGAGCTAACTATGGCTACACCTTC. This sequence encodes CAWSSRANYGYTF.